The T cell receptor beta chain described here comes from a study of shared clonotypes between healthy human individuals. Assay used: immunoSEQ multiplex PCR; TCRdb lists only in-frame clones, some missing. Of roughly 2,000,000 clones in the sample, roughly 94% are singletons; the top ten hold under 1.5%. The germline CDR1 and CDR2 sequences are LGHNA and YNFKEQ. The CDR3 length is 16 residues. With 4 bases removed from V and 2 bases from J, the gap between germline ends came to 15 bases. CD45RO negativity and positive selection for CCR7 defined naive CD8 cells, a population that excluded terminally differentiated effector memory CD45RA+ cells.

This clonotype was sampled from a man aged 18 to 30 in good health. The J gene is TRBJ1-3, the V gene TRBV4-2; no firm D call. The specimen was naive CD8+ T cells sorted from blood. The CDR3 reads CASSLNVANTGNTIYF. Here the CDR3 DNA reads TGTGCCAGCAGCCTAAATGTCGCTAACACTGGAAACACCATATATTTT.